These 25 T cell receptor beta chains were sequenced from one sample in a study of T cells in Graves' hyperthyroidism and ophthalmopathy. There were TCR beta CDR3 regions amplified from RNA transcripts. Researchers ran a first-round RT-PCR on the TCR CDR3 using the HTBI primer set. One entry per CDR3 protein, called by TCRdb with MiXCR from the multiplex PCR reads. The table lists a few hundred thousand distinct CDR3 sequences, approximately 20% of them singletons. Sequencing used blood. The receptors here all came from a man aged 25-45 years with Graves' ophthalmopathy.

This clonotype occurred once. The chain uses TRBV18 and TRBJ2-1; 9 bases fit TRBD2. CDR1 KGHSH and CDR2 LQKENI come from the germline V gene. The CDR3 consists of 17 residues. After removal of 3 bases from V and 6 bases from J, the junction contained 12 bases not matched to a gene. DNA of the CDR3: TGTGCCAGCTCACCGAGGGTAGCGGGAGTAGGTAGCAATGAGCAGTTCTTC. Protein sequence: CASSPRVAGVGSNEQFF.

The chain uses TRBV27 and TRBJ2-1; TRBD2 is a possible D gene (5 bases). Germline CDR1 reads MNHEY; CDR2 reads SMNVEV (reference sequence). The CDR3 is 15 amino acids. Trimming pared 6 bases from V and 4 bases from J, leaving 16 bases between. CDR3 DNA sequence: TGTGCCAGCAGCTCTGGGTCTAGCAGATACAATGAGCAGTTCTTC. It specifies CASSSGSSRYNEQFF.

This chain connects TRBV27 to TRBJ2-1, with TRBD2 identical over 13 bases. This CDR3 region has 17 residues. V was clipped by 4 bases and J by 4 bases; unmatched bases: 7. Germline CDR1 reads MNHEY; CDR2 reads SMNVEV (reference sequence). CDR3 loop: CASSSGLAGDEYNEQFF. For the CDR3, the DNA is TGTGCCAGCAGTTCAGGACTAGCGGGAGATGAATACAATGAGCAGTTCTTC.

This chain joins TRBV5-1 and TRBJ2-5, with unresolved D. The CDR3 is made up of 15 amino acids. Looked up from germline, CDR1 is SGHRS and CDR2 is YFSETQ. V was clipped by 1 base and J by 0 bases, with 10 bases between them. CDR3 protein: CASSLPTTYQETQYF. The CDR3 nucleotides read TGCGCCAGCAGCTTGCCCACAACGTACCAAGAGACCCAGTACTTC. The full variable domain, rest sourced from reference TRBV5-1 and TRBJ2-5, is KAGVTQTPRYLIKTRGQQVTLSCSPISGHRSVSWYQQTPGQGLQFLFEYFSETQRNKGNFPGRFSGRQFSNSRSEMNVSTLELGDSALYLCASSLPTTYQETQYFGPGTRLLVL.

This clonotype was detected ten times or more. J is TRBJ1-1 and V is TRBV20-1; TRBD1 might be the D (5 bases). Trimming stripped 1 base from V and 2 bases from J, with 8 bases between. CDR3 length equals 13 residues. Per germline, CDR1 DFQATT and CDR2 SNEGSKA (reference sequence). CDR3 nucleotide sequence: TGCAGTGCTAGAGGGGGGGTAAACACTGAAGCTTTCTTT. Residues: CSARGGVNTEAFF.

In this sample, this clonotype turned up a few times. This rearrangement joins TRBV20-1 to TRBJ2-2; 9 bases match TRBD2. V trimming: 1 base; J trimming: 0 bases; junction bases outside the gene matches: 9. The CDR3 spans 18 residues. Germline lookup yields CDR1 DFQATT and CDR2 SNEGSKA (reference sequence). The CDR3 coding sequence is TGCAGTGCTAGAGGCCGGGGCCTAGCGGGACCGAACACCGGGGAGCTGTTTTTT. This sequence encodes CSARGRGLAGPNTGELFF.

The CDR3 sequence is CASSQAVRADNEQFF. The CDR3 nucleotides read TGCGCCAGCAGCCAAGCGGTTCGAGCGGACAATGAGCAGTTCTTC. V usage is TRBV4-1 and J usage is TRBJ2-1; D is perhaps TRBD2 (5 bases). V gave up 1 base and J gave up 5 bases, with 12 bases separating them. Germline V lookup: CDR1 MGHRA, CDR2 YSYEKL. The CDR3 is made up of 15 amino acids.

This clonotype was observed once. The rearrangement links TRBV20-1 to TRBJ2-7; TRBD1 matches at 9 bases. This CDR3 is built from 15 residues. Per the germline V gene, CDR1 is DFQATT and CDR2 is SNEGSKA (reference sequence). The V and J ends lost 6 bases and 7 bases, in that order; junction bases with no gene match: 16. Here the CDR3 DNA reads TGCAGTGCCGCGCCTTCTGGGACAGGGATGGGGGAGCAGTACTTC. It is translated as CSAAPSGTGMGEQYF.

At least ten counts were recorded for this clonotype. This chain connects TRBV2 to TRBJ2-7; D tentatively fits TRBD1 or TRBD2 (6 bases each). Germline V CDR1 and CDR2: SNHLY, FYNNEI. Trimming left V 1 base short and J 6 bases short, with 16 bases between. The CDR3 extends over 15 amino acids. CDR3 sequence: CASSEDGGRPVEQYF. Written as DNA, the CDR3 is TGTGCCAGCAGTGAAGACGGGGGCCGCCCCGTCGAGCAGTACTTC. Together with reference TRBV2 and TRBJ2-7, the CDR3 gives the full variable domain: EPEVTQTPSHQVTQMGQEVILRCVPISNHLYFYWYRQILGQKVEFLVSFYNNEISEKSEIFDDQFSVERPDGSNFTLKIRSTKLEDSAMYFCASSEDGGRPVEQYFGPGTRLTVT.

This clonotype was detected a few times. This rearrangement joins TRBV28 to TRBJ2-1; D is tentatively TRBD1 or TRBD2 (5 bases each). The CDR3 runs 13 residues. Germline V gene lookup returns CDR1 MDHEN and CDR2 SYDVKM. V lost 6 bases and J lost 5, with 11 bases in between. The CDR3 nucleotides read TGTGCCAGCAGGGGGGTTGGGAACAATGAGCAGTTCTTC. Translation: CASRGVGNNEQFF.

This clonotype came up many times. V is TRBV9 and J is TRBJ2-1; 8 positions match TRBD2. The CDR3 has 15 amino acids. Losses at the gene ends were 0 bases for V and 5 bases for J; bases not matched to a gene: 4. CDR1 is SGDLS, CDR2 YYNGEE, per germline. Written as DNA, the CDR3 is TGTGCCAGCAGCGTAGAAGCGGGAGTCGACAATGAGCAGTTCTTC. Translation gives CASSVEAGVDNEQFF. Looking up the rest from reference TRBV9 and TRBJ2-1 gives the full variable domain: DSGVTQTPKHLITATGQRVTLRCSPRSGDLSVYWYQQSLDQGLQFLIQYYNGEERAKGNILERFSAQQFPDLHSELNLSSLELGDSALYFCASSVEAGVDNEQFFGPGTRLTVL.

This clonotype was counted ten times or more. The genes are TRBV11-3 and TRBJ1-1, with 11 bases that match TRBD1. The CDR3 has 16 amino acids. Germline-derived CDR1 and CDR2 are SGHNT and YENEEA. Unmatched junction bases numbered 6, after V lost 5 bases and J lost 1 base. The CDR3: CASSPGTGGGNTEAFF. In nucleotides, the CDR3 is TGTGCCAGCAGCCCAGGGACAGGGGGTGGGAACACTGAAGCTTTCTTT.

The CDR3 here is CASSRRDNPSVEQFF. In nucleotides, the CDR3 is TGTGCCAGTAGTCGCCGGGACAACCCAAGCGTAGAGCAGTTCTTC. The rearrangement uses TRBV19 and TRBJ2-1; D is possibly TRBD1 (6 bases). Germline V gives CDR1 LNHDA, CDR2 SQIVND (reference sequence). The ends were cut back, 5 bases at V and 10 bases at J, with 21 bases in the middle. CDR3 size: 15 residues. Full variable domain (remainder filled in from reference TRBV19 and TRBJ2-1): DGGITQSPKYLFRKEGQNVTLSCEQNLNHDAMYWYRQDPGQGLRLIYYSQIVNDFQKGDIAEGYSVSREKKESFPLTVTSAQKNPTAFYLCASSRRDNPSVEQFFGPGTRLTVL.

This clonotype was recorded at least ten times. The chain recombines TRBV2 with TRBJ2-7; 10 positions match TRBD1. This CDR3 region has 14 residues. Germline lookup yields CDR1 SNHLY and CDR2 FYNNEI. V shed 5 bases, J shed 4 bases, and the junction held 5 bases outside the gene matches. CDR3 protein: CASSRGTGVYEQYF. CDR3 nucleotides: TGTGCCAGCAGTAGGGGGACAGGGGTGTACGAGCAGTACTTC.

This rearrangement joins TRBV28 to TRBJ1-2, with unresolved D. The germline V gene has CDR1 MDHEN and CDR2 SYDVKM. The CDR3 totals 12 residues. The V end lost 6 bases, the J end lost 4 bases, and 9 bases lay between the germline ends. Here the CDR3 DNA reads TGTGCCAGCAGCCTCACGACCTATGGCTACACCTTC. Translated, it gives CASSLTTYGYTF.

This clonotype was counted between two and nine times. The rearrangement joins TRBV7-6 to TRBJ2-7; perhaps D is TRBD1 or TRBD2 (5 bases each). The germline V gene has CDR1 SGHVS and CDR2 FNYEAQ. The V and J ends lost 5 bases and 6 bases respectively, with 8 bases between them. The CDR3 has 11 residues. In DNA form, the CDR3 reads TGTGCCAGCAGCGTAGGGACCGAGCAGTACTTC. Protein product: CASSVGTEQYF.

In this sample, this clonotype turned up a few times. This may stem from a read error, because a much larger clone lies one nucleotide away. The V gene is TRBV28, the J gene TRBJ2-7, with 12 bases aligning to TRBD2. This CDR3 is 18 amino acids long. Germline V lookup: CDR1 MDHEN, CDR2 SYDVKM. V shed 5 bases, J shed 3 bases, and the junction held 14 bases outside the gene matches. CDR3 sequence (DNA): TGTGCCAGCAGTCCGCTTGGCCTGACTAGCGGGAGCTTCTACGAGCAGTACTTC. It is translated as CASSPLGLTSGSFYEQYF.

This rearrangement joins TRBV10-3 to TRBJ2-7; D might be TRBD2 (5 bases). The V end lost 6 bases, the J end lost 2 bases, and 14 bases lay between the germline ends. The CDR3 has 14 amino acids. Germline CDR1 and CDR2: ENHRY and SYGVKD. The CDR3 here is CAIRALEGTYEQYF. DNA for the CDR3: TGTGCCATCAGGGCCCTCGAGGGAACCTACGAGCAGTACTTC.

This clonotype was detected only a few times. This sequence joins TRBV19 and TRBJ1-1; the D is unclear. Looked up from germline, CDR1 is LNHDA and CDR2 is SQIVND (reference sequence). Trimming shortened V by 3 bases and J by 1 base, and 6 bases separated the two germline ends. The CDR3 runs 13 residues. The CDR3 here is CASSMKGNTEAFF. The CDR3 coding sequence is TGTGCCAGTAGTATGAAAGGGAACACTGAAGCTTTCTTT.

Only a few counts were recorded for this clonotype. The chain combines TRBV2 with TRBJ1-3; 8 bases map to TRBD1. Germline V gene lookup returns CDR1 SNHLY and CDR2 FYNNEI. The CDR3 is 19 residues long. V was clipped by 4 bases and J by 1 base; unmatched bases: 15. CDR3 protein: CASSVQGAFLGISGNTIYF. DNA for the CDR3: TGTGCCAGCAGTGTCCAGGGGGCGTTTTTGGGTATATCTGGAAACACCATATATTTT. Together with reference TRBV2 and TRBJ1-3, the CDR3 gives the full variable domain: EPEVTQTPSHQVTQMGQEVILRCVPISNHLYFYWYRQILGQKVEFLVSFYNNEISEKSEIFDDQFSVERPDGSNFTLKIRSTKLEDSAMYFCASSVQGAFLGISGNTIYFGEGSWLTVV.

This clonotype was detected many times. This chain joins TRBV6-2 or TRBV6-3 and TRBJ1-5; D is ambiguous. CDR1 is MNHEY, CDR2 SVGEGT, per germline. The CDR3 sequence is 13 residues long. V gave up 6 bases and J gave up 1 base, with 7 bases separating them. Written as DNA, the CDR3 is TGTGCCAGCAGGATCAGCAGCAATCAGCCCCAGCATTTT. Translated, it gives CASRISSNQPQHF.

The chain joins TRBV9 to TRBJ1-6, with D maybe TRBD1 (6 bases). This CDR3 spans 15 amino acids. The germline gives CDR1 SGDLS, CDR2 YYNGEE. Trimming pared 0 bases from V and 8 bases from J, leaving 12 bases between. The CDR3 is CASSVGGGGDSPLHF. CDR3 in DNA: TGTGCCAGCAGCGTAGGTGGAGGGGGGGATTCACCCCTCCACTTT.

This clonotype occurred a few times. The genes are TRBV12-3 or TRBV12-4 and TRBJ2-5, with D maybe TRBD1 (5 bases). This CDR3 comprises 12 residues. V lost 6 bases and J 4 bases, leaving 9 bases between the germline ends. CDR3 residues: CASRKRGETQYF. The CDR3 DNA reads as TGTGCCAGCAGAAAAAGGGGAGAGACCCAGTACTTC.

The CDR3 reads CASSGTPGQGEGYTF. The CDR3 region has the DNA TGTGCCAGCAGTGGAACCCCGGGGCAGGGGGAAGGCTACACCTTC. The gene calls are TRBV6-1 and TRBJ1-2, with TRBD1 matching 7 bases. J lost 8 bases, V lost 4 bases, and 13 bases had no gene match. CDR3 length equals 15 residues. From germline, CDR1 is MNHNS and CDR2 SASEGT.

This clonotype was recorded at least ten times. This rearrangement joins TRBV7-3 to TRBJ1-1; a possible D gene is TRBD1 (5 bases). Germline loops: CDR1 SGHTA, CDR2 FQGTGA. CDR3 length equals 15 residues. Trimming took 0 bases from V and 3 from J, leaving 11 bases between them. CDR3 nucleotide sequence: TGTGCCAGCAGCTTAACCCGCGCACAGGACACTGAAGCTTTCTTT. It translates to CASSLTRAQDTEAFF.